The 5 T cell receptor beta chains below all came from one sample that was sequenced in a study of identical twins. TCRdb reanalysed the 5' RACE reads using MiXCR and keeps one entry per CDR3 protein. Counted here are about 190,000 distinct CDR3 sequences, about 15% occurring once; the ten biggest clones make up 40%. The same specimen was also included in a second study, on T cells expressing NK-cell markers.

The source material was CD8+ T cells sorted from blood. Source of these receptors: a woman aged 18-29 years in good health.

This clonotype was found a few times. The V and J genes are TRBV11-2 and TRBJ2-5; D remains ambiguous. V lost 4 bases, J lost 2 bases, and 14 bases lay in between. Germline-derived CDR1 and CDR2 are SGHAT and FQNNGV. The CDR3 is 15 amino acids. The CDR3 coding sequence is TGTGCCAGCAGCTCACCTATGGGGATACAAGAGACCCAGTACTTC. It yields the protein CASSSPMGIQETQYF.

The CDR3 nucleotides are TGCGCCAGCAGCTTGTCTAGCGTAGATGAGCAGTTCTTC. Translating it yields CASSLSSVDEQFF. V is TRBV5-1 and J is TRBJ2-1; D is possibly TRBD2 (6 bases). From germline, CDR1 is SGHRS and CDR2 YFSETQ. V lost 1 base, J lost 8 bases, and 10 bases lay in between. The CDR3 totals 13 residues.

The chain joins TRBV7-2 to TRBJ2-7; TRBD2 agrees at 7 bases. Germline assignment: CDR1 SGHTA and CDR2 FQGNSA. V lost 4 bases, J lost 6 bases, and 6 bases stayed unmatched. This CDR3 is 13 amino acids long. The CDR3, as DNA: TGTGCCAGCAGCTCGAGCGGGGCCTTCGAGCAGTACTTC. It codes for CASSSSGAFEQYF.

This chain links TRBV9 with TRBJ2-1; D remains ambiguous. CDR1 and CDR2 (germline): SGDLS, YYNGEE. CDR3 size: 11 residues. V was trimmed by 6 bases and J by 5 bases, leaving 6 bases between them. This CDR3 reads CASIRNNEQFF. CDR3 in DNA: TGTGCCAGCATCCGGAACAATGAGCAGTTCTTC.

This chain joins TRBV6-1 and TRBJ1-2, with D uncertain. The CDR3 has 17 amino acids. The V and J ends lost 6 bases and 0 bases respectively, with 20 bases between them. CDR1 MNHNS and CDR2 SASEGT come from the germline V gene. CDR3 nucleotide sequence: TGTGCCAGCAGCTCCGCCCACCTTTCGTTAGCTAACTATGGCTACACCTTC. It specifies CASSSAHLSLANYGYTF.